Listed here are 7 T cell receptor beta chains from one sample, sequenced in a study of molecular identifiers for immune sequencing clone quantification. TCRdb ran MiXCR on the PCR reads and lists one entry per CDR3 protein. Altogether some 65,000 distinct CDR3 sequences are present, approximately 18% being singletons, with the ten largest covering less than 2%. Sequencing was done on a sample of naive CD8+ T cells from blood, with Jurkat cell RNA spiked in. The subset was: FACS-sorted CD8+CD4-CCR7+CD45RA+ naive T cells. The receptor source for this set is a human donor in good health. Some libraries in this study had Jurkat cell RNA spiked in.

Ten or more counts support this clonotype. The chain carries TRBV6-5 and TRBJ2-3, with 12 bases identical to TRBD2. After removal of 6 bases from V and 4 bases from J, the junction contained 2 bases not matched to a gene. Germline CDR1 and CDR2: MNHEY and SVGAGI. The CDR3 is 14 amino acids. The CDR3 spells CASSRLAGADTQYF. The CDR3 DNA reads TGTGCCAGCAGCCGACTAGCGGGGGCAGATACGCAGTATTTT.

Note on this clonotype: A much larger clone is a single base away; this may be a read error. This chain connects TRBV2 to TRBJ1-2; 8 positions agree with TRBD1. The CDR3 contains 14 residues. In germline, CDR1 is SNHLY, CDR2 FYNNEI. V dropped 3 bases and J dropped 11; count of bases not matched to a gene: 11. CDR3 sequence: CASSDGETGASYTF. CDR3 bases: TGTGCCAGCAGTGACGGGGAGACAGGGGCGTCGTACACCTTC.

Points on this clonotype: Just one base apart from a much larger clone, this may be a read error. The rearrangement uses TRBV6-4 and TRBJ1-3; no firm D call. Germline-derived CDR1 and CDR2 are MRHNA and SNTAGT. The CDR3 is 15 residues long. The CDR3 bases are TGTGCCGGCAGTGAAAGGTCAGGATCTGGAAACACCATATATTTT. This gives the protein CAGSERSGSGNTIYF.

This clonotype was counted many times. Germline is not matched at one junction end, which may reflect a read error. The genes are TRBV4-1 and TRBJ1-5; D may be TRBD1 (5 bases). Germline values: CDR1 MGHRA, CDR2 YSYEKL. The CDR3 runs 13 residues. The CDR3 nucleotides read TGCGGCAGCAGCCAAGAGAGGGGAGAGCCCCAGCATTTT. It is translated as CGSSQERGEPQHF.

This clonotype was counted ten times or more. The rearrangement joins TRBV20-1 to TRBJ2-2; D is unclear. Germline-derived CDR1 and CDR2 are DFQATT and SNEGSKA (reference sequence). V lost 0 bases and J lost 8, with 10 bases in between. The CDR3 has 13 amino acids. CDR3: CSARDRAPGELFF. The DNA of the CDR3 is TGCAGTGCTAGAGATAGGGCACCTGGGGAGCTGTTTTTT.

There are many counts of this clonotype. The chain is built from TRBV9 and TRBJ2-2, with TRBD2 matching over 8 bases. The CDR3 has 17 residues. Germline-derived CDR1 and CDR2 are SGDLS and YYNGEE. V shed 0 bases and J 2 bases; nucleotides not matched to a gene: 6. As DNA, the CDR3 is TGTGCCAGCAGCGTAGCAGCTAGCGGGTTCAACACCGGGGAGCTGTTTTTT. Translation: CASSVAASGFNTGELFF.

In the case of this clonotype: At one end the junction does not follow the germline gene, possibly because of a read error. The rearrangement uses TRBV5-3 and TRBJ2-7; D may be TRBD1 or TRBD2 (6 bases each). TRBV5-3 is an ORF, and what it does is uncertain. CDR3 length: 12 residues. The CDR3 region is CASSFEGGEQYF. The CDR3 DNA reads TGTGCCAGCAGCTTTGAGGGGGGCGAGCAGTACTTC.